The next 18 T cell receptor beta chains were all read from a single sample in a study of blood T cell repertoires in COVID-19. Generated by immunoSEQ multiplex PCR, the TCRdb table keeps only in-frame clones and is missing some. The sample has about 50,000 clones, around 87% seen once. The sample was peripheral blood. The receptors were sampled from a human donor in a cohort sampled during active COVID-19.

A single count supports this clone. The J gene is TRBJ2-2, the V gene TRBV11-2; 14 bases map to TRBD2. The trim removed 4 bases at V and 6 bases at J, leaving 7 bases unmatched. The germline gives CDR1 SGHAT, CDR2 FQNNGV. The CDR3 is 17 residues long. CDR3 DNA: TGTGCCAGCAGCTACGGACTAGCGGGAGGTTTTTCCGGGGAGCTGTTTTTT. Amino acid sequence: CASSYGLAGGFSGELFF.

V gene TRBV19 combines with J gene TRBJ1-5, with TRBD1 matching 7 bases. V lost 6 bases, J lost 5 bases, and 10 bases stayed unmatched. Germline CDR1 is LNHDA and CDR2 is SQIVND (reference sequence). CDR3 length: 15 amino acids. The CDR3 reads CASSIYRDSYQPQHF. CDR3 sequence (DNA): TGTGCCAGTAGCATATACCGGGACAGCTATCAGCCCCAGCATTTT. Full variable domain (rest looked up from reference TRBV19 and TRBJ1-5): DGGITQSPKYLFRKEGQNVTLSCEQNLNHDAMYWYRQDPGQGLRLIYYSQIVNDFQKGDIAEGYSVSREKKESFPLTVTSAQKNPTAFYLCASSIYRDSYQPQHFGDGTRLSIL.

This chain uses TRBV4-3 with TRBJ1-4, with D perhaps TRBD1 (5 bases). The CDR3 is 15 residues long. Germline V gene data show CDR1 as LGHNA and CDR2 as YSLEER. V was shortened by 7 bases and J by 0 bases, with 12 bases between the two germline ends. In DNA, the CDR3 is TGCGCCAGCACCAGGGAAGGCTCAACTAATGAAAAACTGTTTTTT. Encoded protein: CASTREGSTNEKLFF.

This sequence joins TRBV7-2 and TRBJ2-5; D is possibly TRBD1 (6 bases). The germline gives CDR1 SGHTA, CDR2 FQGNSA. CDR3 length: 17 amino acids. V was shortened by 6 bases and J by 5 bases, with 25 bases between the two germline ends. For the CDR3, the DNA is TGTGCCAGCAGACTAGGGGCTAGCAGAGGGGGAGAGGAGACCCAGTACTTC. This codes for CASRLGASRGGEETQYF.

The rearrangement links TRBV9 to TRBJ1-5; D uncertain. The CDR3 runs 13 residues. With 3 bases removed from V and 9 bases from J, the gap between germline ends came to 13 bases. Germline CDR1 is SGDLS and CDR2 is YYNGEE. CDR3 nucleotide sequence: TGTGCCAGCAGCGGCAGTCCAAGAGGGCCCCAGCATTTT. Its translation is CASSGSPRGPQHF.

The chain links TRBV5-6 to TRBJ1-1; D is possibly TRBD1 (6 bases). CDR1 is SGHDT and CDR2 is YYEEEE in the germline V gene. The CDR3 is made up of 14 amino acids. Trimming left V 3 bases short and J 1 base short, with 10 bases between. The CDR3, as DNA: TGTGCCAGCAGCTCCCACAGGGAGAACACTGAAGCTTTCTTT. Translating it yields CASSSHRENTEAFF.

The V gene is TRBV14, the J gene TRBJ2-7, with TRBD1 as a possible D gene (6 bases). The CDR3 covers 14 residues. The germline gives CDR1 SGHDN, CDR2 FVKESK. Between the trimmed V and J ends, which lost 1 base and 4 bases, there was a span of 11 bases. CDR3 DNA: TGTGCCAGCAGCCAAGGAACAGGGCCATACGAGCAGTACTTC. Encoded protein: CASSQGTGPYEQYF.

V gene TRBV7-8 combines with J gene TRBJ2-5, with 7 bases fitting TRBD1. CDR1 SGHVS and CDR2 FQNEAQ come from the germline V gene. The CDR3 consists of 13 residues. The J segment lost 5 bases and the V segment lost 5 bases, leaving 5 bases of the junction unmatched. The CDR3 here is CASSTRGLETQYF. CDR3 nucleotide sequence: TGTGCCAGCAGCACCAGGGGGTTGGAGACCCAGTACTTC.

The chain joins TRBV6-2 or TRBV6-3 to TRBJ2-4, with 10 positions matching TRBD1. Germline CDR1 and CDR2: MNHEY and SVGEGT. The trim removed 3 bases at V and 1 base at J, leaving 12 bases unmatched. CDR3 length: 19 residues. The CDR3 protein is CASSYIIAGTGVAKNIQYF. CDR3 nucleotide sequence: TGTGCCAGCAGTTATATAATTGCCGGGACAGGGGTGGCCAAAAACATTCAGTACTTC.

The chain uses TRBV3-1 (or the pseudogene TRBV3-2) and TRBJ2-5, with 7 bases that match TRBD1. CDR1 and CDR2 from the germline V gene are LGHDT and YNNKEL (reference sequence). This CDR3 has 13 residues. With 7 bases clipped from V and 3 bases from J, the junction kept 5 bases outside the gene matches. CDR3 coding DNA: TGTGCCAGCACCTGGGACAGAAAAGAGACCCAGTACTTC. Its translation: CASTWDRKETQYF.

The V and J genes are TRBV10-1 and TRBJ2-7; 10 bases line up with TRBD2. Germline CDR1 and CDR2: WNHNN and SYGVQD (reference sequence). With V trimmed by 3 bases and J by 4 bases, 3 bases remained unmatched. The CDR3 extends over 14 amino acids. CDR3 protein: CASSDQREGYEQYF. CDR3 bases: TGCGCCAGCAGTGACCAGCGGGAGGGGTACGAGCAGTACTTC.

The chain employs TRBV29-1 and TRBJ2-7, with 7 bases aligning to TRBD1. There are 14 residues in the CDR3. Germline V gene sequence: CDR1 SQVTM, CDR2 ANQGSEA. Trimming took 1 base from V and 3 from J; bases not matched to a gene: 6. CDR3 region: CSVEGQGEFYEQYF. CDR3 DNA sequence: TGCAGCGTTGAAGGGCAGGGGGAATTCTACGAGCAGTACTTC.

This chain uses TRBV11-2 with TRBJ2-1, with 7 bases lining up with TRBD1. Germline V lookup: CDR1 SGHAT, CDR2 FQNNGV. The CDR3 spans 16 residues. Losses at the gene ends were 5 bases for V and 5 bases for J; bases not matched to a gene: 12. The CDR3 here is CASSRLRGGFDNEQFF. The DNA of the CDR3 is TGTGCCAGCAGCCGATTACGAGGGGGCTTCGACAATGAGCAGTTCTTC.

V gene TRBV2 combines with J gene TRBJ1-1, with D tentatively TRBD1 (6 bases). This CDR3 is 14 amino acids long. Trimming took 3 bases from V and 3 from J, leaving 11 bases between them. Per the germline V gene, CDR1 is SNHLY and CDR2 is FYNNEI. DNA for the CDR3: TGTGCCAGCAGTGACAGGGGTGGGGACACTGAAGCTTTCTTT. Amino acid sequence: CASSDRGGDTEAFF.

This chain links TRBV9 with TRBJ1-2; TRBD1 is a possible D gene (5 bases). Germline lookup yields CDR1 SGDLS and CDR2 YYNGEE. V dropped 6 bases and J dropped 5 bases, with 11 bases sitting between them. The CDR3 runs to 12 residues. Here the CDR3 reads CASIGGTYGYTF. CDR3 coding DNA: TGTGCCAGCATCGGGGGGACTTATGGCTACACCTTC.

This clone has only one observation. The chain carries TRBV18 and TRBJ2-7; 9 bases map to TRBD2. Germline CDR1 reads KGHSH; CDR2 reads LQKENI. This CDR3 is built from 13 residues. CDR3 coding DNA: TGTGCCAGCTCACCAACGCGGGAGGGCCTTGAGAGGGTC. Translating it yields CASSPTREGLERV.

The V and J genes are TRBV12-3 or TRBV12-4 and TRBJ2-5; the match to TRBD1 covers 7 bases. Trimming took 10 bases from V and 9 from J; bases not matched to a gene: 14. The CDR3 is 13 amino acids. CDR3 protein: CATGNRGDGAQYF. DNA for the CDR3: TGTGCCACCGGTAACAGGGGAGACGGGGCCCAGTACTTC.

The chain uses TRBV9 and TRBJ2-7; TRBD2 aligns across 10 bases. V dropped 2 bases and J dropped 4; count of bases not matched to a gene: 9. Germline V gives CDR1 SGDLS, CDR2 YYNGEE. The CDR3 loop spans 16 amino acids. The CDR3 nucleotides are TGTGCCAGCAGCGTCTCGCCAGCGGGAGGGAATTACGAGCAGTACTTC. Translated, it gives CASSVSPAGGNYEQYF.